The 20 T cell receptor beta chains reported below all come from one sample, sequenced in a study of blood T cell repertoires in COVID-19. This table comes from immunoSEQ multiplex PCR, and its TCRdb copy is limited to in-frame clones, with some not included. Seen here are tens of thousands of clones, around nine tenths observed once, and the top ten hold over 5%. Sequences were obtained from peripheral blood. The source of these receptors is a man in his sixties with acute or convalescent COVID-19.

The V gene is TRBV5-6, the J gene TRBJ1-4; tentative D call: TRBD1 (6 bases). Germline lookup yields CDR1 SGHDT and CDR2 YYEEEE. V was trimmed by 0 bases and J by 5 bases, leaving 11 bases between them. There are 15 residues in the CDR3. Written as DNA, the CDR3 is TGTGCCAGCAGCTTGGATTATAGGGGGAATGAAAAACTGTTTTTT. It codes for CASSLDYRGNEKLFF.

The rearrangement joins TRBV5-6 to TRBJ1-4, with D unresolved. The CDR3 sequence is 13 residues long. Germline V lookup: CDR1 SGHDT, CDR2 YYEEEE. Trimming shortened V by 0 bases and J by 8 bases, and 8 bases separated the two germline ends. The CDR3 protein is CASSLELEEKLFF. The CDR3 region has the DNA TGTGCCAGCAGCTTGGAATTAGAGGAAAAACTGTTTTTT.

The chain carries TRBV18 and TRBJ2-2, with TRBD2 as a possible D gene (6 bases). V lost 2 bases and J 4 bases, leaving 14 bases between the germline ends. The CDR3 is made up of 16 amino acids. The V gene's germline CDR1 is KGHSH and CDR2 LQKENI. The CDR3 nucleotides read TGTGCCAGCTCACCAAGACGGGGGTCGAGCACCGGGGAGCTGTTTTTT. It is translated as CASSPRRGSSTGELFF.

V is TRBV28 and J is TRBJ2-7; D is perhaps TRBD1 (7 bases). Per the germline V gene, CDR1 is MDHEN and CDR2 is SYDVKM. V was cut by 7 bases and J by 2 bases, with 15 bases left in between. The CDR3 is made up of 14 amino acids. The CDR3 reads CASKRQGGTYEQYF. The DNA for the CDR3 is TGTGCCAGCAAGCGGCAGGGGGGAACCTACGAGCAGTACTTC.

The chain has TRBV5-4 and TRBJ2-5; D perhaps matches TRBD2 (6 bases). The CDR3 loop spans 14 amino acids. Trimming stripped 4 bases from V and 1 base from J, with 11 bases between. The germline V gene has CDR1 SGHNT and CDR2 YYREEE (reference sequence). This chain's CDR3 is CASSIPGLQETQYF. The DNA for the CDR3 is TGTGCCAGCAGCATCCCGGGACTCCAAGAGACCCAGTACTTC. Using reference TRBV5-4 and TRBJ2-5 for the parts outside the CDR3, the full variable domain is ETGVTQSPTHLIKTRGQQVTLRCSSQSGHNTVSWYQQALGQGPQFIFQYYREEENGRGNFPPRFSGLQFPNYSSELNVNALELDDSALYLCASSIPGLQETQYFGPGTRLLVL.

The DNA for the CDR3 is TGCGCCAGCAGCCAGGAAGCGGGTTCGCGTACCGGGGAGCTGTTTTTT. Translation: CASSQEAGSRTGELFF. The chain couples TRBV4-3 to TRBJ2-2; perhaps TRBD2 as D (6 bases). The CDR3 is 16 amino acids. The germline V gene encodes CDR1 LGHNA and CDR2 YSLEER. Trimming removed 3 bases from V and 5 bases from J, with 16 bases in between.

In nucleotides, the CDR3 is TGTGCCAGCAGCACAGGGTTGGATGGCTACACCTTC. It specifies CASSTGLDGYTF. V and J are TRBV7-2 and TRBJ1-2; D perhaps matches TRBD1 (6 bases). The CDR3 extends over 12 amino acids. Trimming removed 5 bases from V and 6 bases from J, with 10 bases in between. The germline V gene encodes CDR1 SGHTA and CDR2 FQGNSA.

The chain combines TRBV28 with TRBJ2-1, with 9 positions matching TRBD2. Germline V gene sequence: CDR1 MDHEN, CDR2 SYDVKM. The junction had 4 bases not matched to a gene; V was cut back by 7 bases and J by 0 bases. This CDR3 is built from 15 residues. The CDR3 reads CASIISGGSYNEQFF. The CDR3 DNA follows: TGTGCCAGCATTATTAGCGGGGGCTCCTACAATGAGCAGTTCTTC.

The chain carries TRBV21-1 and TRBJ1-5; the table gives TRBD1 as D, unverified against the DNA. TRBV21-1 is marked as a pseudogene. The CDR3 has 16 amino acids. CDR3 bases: TGTGCCAGCAGCAGAATAGACAGATATAGCAATCAGCCCCAGCATTTT. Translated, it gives CASSRIDRYSNQPQHF.

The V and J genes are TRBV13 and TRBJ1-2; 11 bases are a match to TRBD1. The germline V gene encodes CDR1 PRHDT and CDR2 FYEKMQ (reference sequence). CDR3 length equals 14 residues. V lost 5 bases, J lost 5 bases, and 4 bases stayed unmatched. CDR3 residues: CASSAGTGGYGYTF. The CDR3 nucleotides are TGTGCCAGCAGCGCCGGGACAGGGGGATATGGCTACACCTTC.

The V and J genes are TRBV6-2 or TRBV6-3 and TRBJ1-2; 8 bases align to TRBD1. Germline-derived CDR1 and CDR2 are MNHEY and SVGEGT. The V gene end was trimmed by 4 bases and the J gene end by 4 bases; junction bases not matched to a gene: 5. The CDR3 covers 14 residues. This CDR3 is CASSFDRGGYGYTF. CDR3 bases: TGTGCCAGCAGTTTCGACAGGGGCGGCTATGGCTACACCTTC.

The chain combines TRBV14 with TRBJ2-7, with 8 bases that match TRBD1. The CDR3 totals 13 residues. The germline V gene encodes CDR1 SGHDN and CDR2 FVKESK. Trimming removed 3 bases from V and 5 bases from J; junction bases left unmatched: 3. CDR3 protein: CASSQTGAHEQYF. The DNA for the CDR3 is TGTGCCAGCAGCCAGACAGGGGCCCACGAGCAGTACTTC.

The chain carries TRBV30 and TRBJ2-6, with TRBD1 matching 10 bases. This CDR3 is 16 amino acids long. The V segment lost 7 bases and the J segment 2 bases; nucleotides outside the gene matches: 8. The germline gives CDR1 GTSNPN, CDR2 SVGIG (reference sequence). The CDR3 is CASGPGTGAGANVLTF. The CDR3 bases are TGTGCCTCGGGTCCCGGGACAGGGGCTGGGGCCAACGTCCTGACTTTC.

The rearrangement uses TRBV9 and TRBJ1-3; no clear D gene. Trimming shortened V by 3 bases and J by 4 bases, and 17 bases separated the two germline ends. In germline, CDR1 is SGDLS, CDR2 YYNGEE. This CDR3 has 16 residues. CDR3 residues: CASSGGGTNYGNTIYF. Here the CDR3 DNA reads TGTGCCAGCAGCGGAGGCGGCACAAATTACGGAAACACCATATATTTT.

DNA for the CDR3: TGTGCCAGCAGCTCCAGGGGAACTGAAGCTTTCTTT. This gives the protein CASSSRGTEAFF. V is TRBV11-3 and J is TRBJ1-1; weak D call: TRBD1 (6 bases). CDR1 is SGHNT, CDR2 YENEEA, per germline. V was cut by 4 bases and J by 5 bases, with 8 bases left in between. CDR3 length equals 12 residues. The full variable domain, rest sourced from reference TRBV11-3 and TRBJ1-1, is EAGVVQSPRYKIIEKKQPVAFWCNPISGHNTLYWYLQNLGQGPELLIRYENEEAVDDSQLPKDRFSAERLKGVDSTLKIQPAELGDSAVYLCASSSRGTEAFFGQGTRLTVV.

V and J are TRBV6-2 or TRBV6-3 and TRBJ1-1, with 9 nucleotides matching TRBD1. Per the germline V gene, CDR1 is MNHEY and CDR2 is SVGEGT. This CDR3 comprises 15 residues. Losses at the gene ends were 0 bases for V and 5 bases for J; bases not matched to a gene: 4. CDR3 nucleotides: TGTGCCAGCAGTTACTCGACAGGGGGGGTAACTGAAGCTTTCTTT. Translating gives CASSYSTGGVTEAFF.

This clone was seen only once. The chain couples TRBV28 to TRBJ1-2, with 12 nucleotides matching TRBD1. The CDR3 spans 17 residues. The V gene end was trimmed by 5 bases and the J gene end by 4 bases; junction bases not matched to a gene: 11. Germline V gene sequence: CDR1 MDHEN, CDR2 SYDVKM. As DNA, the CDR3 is TGTGCCAGCAGTATCACACCGGGACAGGGGGCAGGCTATGGCTACACCTTC. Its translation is CASSITPGQGAGYGYTF.

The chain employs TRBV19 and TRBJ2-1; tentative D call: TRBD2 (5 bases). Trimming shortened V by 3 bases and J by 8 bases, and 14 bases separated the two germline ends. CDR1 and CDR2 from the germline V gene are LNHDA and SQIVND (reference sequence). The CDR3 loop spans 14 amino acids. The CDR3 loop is CASSMAREFDEQFF. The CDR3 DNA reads TGTGCCAGTAGTATGGCTAGGGAGTTCGATGAGCAGTTCTTC.

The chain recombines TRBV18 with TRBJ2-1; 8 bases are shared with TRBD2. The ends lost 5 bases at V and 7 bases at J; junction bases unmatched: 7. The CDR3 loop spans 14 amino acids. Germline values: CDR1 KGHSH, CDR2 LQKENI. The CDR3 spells CASSTGGHGNEQFF. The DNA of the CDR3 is TGTGCCAGCTCAACGGGGGGGCATGGAAATGAGCAGTTCTTC. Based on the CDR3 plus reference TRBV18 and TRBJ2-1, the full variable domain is NAGVMQNPRHLVRRRGQEARLRCSPMKGHSHVYWYRQLPEEGLKFMVYLQKENIIDESGMPKERFSAEFPKEGPSILRIQQVVRGDSAAYFCASSTGGHGNEQFFGPGTRLTVL.

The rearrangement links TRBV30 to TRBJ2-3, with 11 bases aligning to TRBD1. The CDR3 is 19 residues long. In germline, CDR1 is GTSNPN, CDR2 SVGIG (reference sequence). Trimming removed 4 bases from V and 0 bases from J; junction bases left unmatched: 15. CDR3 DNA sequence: TGTGCCTGGACCATAGGTAGGACAGGGGGCGCATTCAGCACAGATACGCAGTATTTT. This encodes CAWTIGRTGGAFSTDTQYF.